A single sample is the source of the 8 T cell receptor beta chains below, sequenced in a study of blood T cell repertoires in COVID-19 (TCRdb year 2020). The library was made by the immunoSEQ multiplex PCR assay. Held by TCRdb, this immuneACCESS table contains in-frame sequences only and omits some clones. Under half of the omission traces to an unresolved V gene where checked; the cause of the rest is unknown. This sample has about 440,000 clones in its table, and about 89% of those were observed once. The top ten hold 4.3% of the sample. Material for sequencing was peripheral blood. Source of these receptors: a woman between 25 and 40 years old with acute or convalescent COVID-19.

Worth noting for this clone: Mismatch with germline at one junction end may stem from a read error. This rearrangement joins TRBV30 to TRBJ2-2, with D perhaps matching TRBD1 (5 bases). In germline, CDR1 is GTSNPN, CDR2 SVGIG (reference sequence). CDR3 length: 16 amino acids. CDR3 nucleotide sequence: TGTGCCTGGAGCCAAGACAGAGTCGCGAAGACCGGGGAGCTGTTTTTT. Amino acids: CAWSQDRVAKTGELFF.

The gene calls are TRBV3-1 (or the pseudogene TRBV3-2) and TRBJ2-2, with D possibly matching TRBD1 (6 bases). Germline V CDR1 and CDR2: LGHDT, YNNKEL (reference sequence). V dropped 4 bases and J dropped 6 bases, with 12 bases sitting between them. The CDR3 is made up of 14 amino acids. CDR3 coding DNA: TGTGCCAGCAGCCCAGGACAGTTATCCGGGGAGCTGTTTTTT. Amino acids: CASSPGQLSGELFF.

The gene calls are TRBV5-1 and TRBJ2-1; D remains unclear. Germline V gives CDR1 SGHRS, CDR2 YFSETQ. The CDR3 loop spans 14 amino acids. The ends were cut back, 2 bases at V and 4 bases at J, with 10 bases in the middle. CDR3 DNA sequence: TGCGCCAGCAGCTTTGGAGACTTTTACAATGAGCAGTTCTTC. This gives the protein CASSFGDFYNEQFF.

This rearrangement joins TRBV27 to TRBJ2-7, with TRBD2 identical over 9 bases. The V gene's germline CDR1 is MNHEY and CDR2 SMNVEV (reference sequence). With V trimmed by 1 base and J by 1 base, 11 bases remained unmatched. The CDR3 spans 18 residues. CDR3 protein: CASSLYPPASGVSYEQYF. The CDR3 DNA reads TGTGCCAGCAGTTTATATCCTCCGGCTAGCGGGGTTTCCTACGAGCAGTACTTC.

The CDR3 protein is CASSVDFLETQYF. CDR3 DNA sequence: TGTGCCAGTAGTGTCGACTTCCTAGAGACCCAGTACTTC. The genes are TRBV19 and TRBJ2-5; D gene ambiguous. Germline lookup yields CDR1 LNHDA and CDR2 SQIVND (reference sequence). There are 13 residues in the CDR3. V lost 5 bases and J lost 4, with 11 bases in between.

The chain links TRBV5-4 to TRBJ2-3, with D possibly TRBD1 on 6 matching bases. Germline CDR1 and CDR2: SGHNT and YYREEE (reference sequence). Trimming cost V 1 base and J 4 bases, with 19 bases left between them. This CDR3 region has 17 residues. Here the CDR3 reads CASSLLSRGRVADTQYF. The CDR3 DNA is TGTGCCAGCAGCTTGCTTTCCAGGGGACGAGTGGCAGATACGCAGTATTTT.

This chain uses TRBV5-1 with TRBJ1-4; 10 bases line up with TRBD1. V gave up 0 bases and J gave up 6 bases; unmatched junction bases: 5. Germline loops: CDR1 SGHRS, CDR2 YFSETQ. The CDR3 runs to 16 residues. CDR3 DNA: TGCGCCAGCAGCTTGGGACAGGGGGCGGATTATGAAAAACTGTTTTTT. Its translation is CASSLGQGADYEKLFF.

V and J are TRBV7-3 and TRBJ1-6; tentatively, D is TRBD1 (6 bases). The CDR3 runs to 13 residues. Trimming pared 6 bases from V and 7 bases from J, leaving 10 bases between. Germline V gene sequence: CDR1 SGHTA, CDR2 FQGTGA. The CDR3 loop reads CASRGQPNSPLHF. CDR3 nucleotides: TGTGCCAGCAGAGGACAGCCGAATTCACCCCTCCACTTT.